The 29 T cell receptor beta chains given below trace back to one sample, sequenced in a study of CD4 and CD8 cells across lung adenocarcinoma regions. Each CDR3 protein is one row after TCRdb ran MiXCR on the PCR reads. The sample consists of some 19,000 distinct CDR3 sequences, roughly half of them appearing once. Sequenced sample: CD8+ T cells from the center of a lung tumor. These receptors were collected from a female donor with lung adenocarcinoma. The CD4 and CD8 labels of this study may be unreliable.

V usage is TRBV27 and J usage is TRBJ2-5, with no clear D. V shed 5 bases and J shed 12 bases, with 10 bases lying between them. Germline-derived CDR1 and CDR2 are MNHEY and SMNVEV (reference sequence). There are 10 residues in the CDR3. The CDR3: CASSPKSEYF. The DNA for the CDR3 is TGTGCCAGCAGTCCTAAAAGCGAGTACTTC.

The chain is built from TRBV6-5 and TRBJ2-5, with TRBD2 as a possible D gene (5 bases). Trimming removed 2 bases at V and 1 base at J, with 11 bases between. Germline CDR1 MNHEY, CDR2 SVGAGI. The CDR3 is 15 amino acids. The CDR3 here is CASSYASGAQETQYF. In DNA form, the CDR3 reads TGTGCCAGCAGTTACGCGAGCGGAGCCCAAGAGACCCAGTACTTC.

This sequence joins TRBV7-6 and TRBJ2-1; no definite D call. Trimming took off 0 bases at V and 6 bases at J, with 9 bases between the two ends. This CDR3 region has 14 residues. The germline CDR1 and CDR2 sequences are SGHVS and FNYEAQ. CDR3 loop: CASSLARVANEQFF. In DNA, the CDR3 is TGTGCCAGCAGCTTAGCGAGAGTGGCCAATGAGCAGTTCTTC.

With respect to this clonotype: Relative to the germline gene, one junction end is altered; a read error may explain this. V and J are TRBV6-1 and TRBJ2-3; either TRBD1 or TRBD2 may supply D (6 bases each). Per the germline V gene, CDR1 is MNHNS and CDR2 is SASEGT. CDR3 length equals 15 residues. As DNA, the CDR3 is TGTGCCAGGAGTGTCGGGGGCGGGGTCCCAGAGACGCAGTATTTT. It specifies CARSVGGGVPETQYF.

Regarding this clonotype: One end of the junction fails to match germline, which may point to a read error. CDR3 amino acids: CAGKGMQAKDMQYF. Written as DNA, the CDR3 is TGCGCCGGCAAGGGGATGCAAGCCAAAGATATGCAGTACTTT. The chain recombines TRBV10-1 with TRBJ2-4; the D gene is possibly TRBD1 (5 bases). Germline lookup yields CDR1 WNHNN and CDR2 SYGVQD (reference sequence). The CDR3 sequence is 14 residues long.

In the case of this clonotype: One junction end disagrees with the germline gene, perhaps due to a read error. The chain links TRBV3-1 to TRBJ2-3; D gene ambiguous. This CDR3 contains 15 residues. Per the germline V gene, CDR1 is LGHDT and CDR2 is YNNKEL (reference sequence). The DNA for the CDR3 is TGTGCCAGGGGCCATGTAGGCGGAGCGCAGGATACCCAGTATTTT. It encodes CARGHVGGAQDTQYF.

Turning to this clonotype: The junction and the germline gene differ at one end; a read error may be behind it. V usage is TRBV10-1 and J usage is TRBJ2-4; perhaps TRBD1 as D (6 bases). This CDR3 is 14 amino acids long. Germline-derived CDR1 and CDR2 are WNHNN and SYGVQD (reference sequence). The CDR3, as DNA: TGCGCCGGCAGTGGGCTGGGGGCCAAAAACACTCAGTACTTC. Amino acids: CAGSGLGAKNTQYF.

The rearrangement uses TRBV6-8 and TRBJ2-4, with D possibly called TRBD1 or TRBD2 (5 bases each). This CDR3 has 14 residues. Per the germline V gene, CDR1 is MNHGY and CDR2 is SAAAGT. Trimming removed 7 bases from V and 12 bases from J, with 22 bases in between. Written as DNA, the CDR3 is TGTGCCAGCACGGGGCTGGGTGGCACAGACACTCAGTACTTC. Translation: CASTGLGGTDTQYF.

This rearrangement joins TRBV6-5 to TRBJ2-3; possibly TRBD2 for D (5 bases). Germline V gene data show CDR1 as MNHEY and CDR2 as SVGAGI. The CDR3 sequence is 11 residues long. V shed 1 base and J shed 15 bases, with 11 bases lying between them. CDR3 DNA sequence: TGTGCCAGCAGTTACTTGGACTCTGAATATTTT. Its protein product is CASSYLDSEYF.

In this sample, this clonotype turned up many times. The CDR3 spells CASSEGRGNVPTYEQFF. The CDR3 DNA reads TGTGCCAGCAGTGAAGGCAGAGGCAACGTTCCCACCTACGAGCAGTTCTTC. This chain connects TRBV6-1 to TRBJ2-1; D is uncertain. V lost 1 base and J lost 10, with 23 bases in between. Germline V CDR1 and CDR2: MNHNS, SASEGT. The length of the CDR3 is 17 residues.

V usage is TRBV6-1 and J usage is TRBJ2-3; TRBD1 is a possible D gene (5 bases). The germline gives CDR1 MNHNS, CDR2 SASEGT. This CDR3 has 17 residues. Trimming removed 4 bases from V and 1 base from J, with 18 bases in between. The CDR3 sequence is CASSGDQTVSGTDTQYF. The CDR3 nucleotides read TGTGCCAGCAGTGGCGATCAGACAGTTTCGGGCACAGATACGCAGTATTTT.

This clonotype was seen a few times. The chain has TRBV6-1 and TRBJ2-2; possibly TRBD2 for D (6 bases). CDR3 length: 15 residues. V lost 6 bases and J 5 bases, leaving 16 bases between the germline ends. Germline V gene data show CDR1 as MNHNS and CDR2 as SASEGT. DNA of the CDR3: TGTGCCAGCAGGGATCCGGGACGGGAGACCGGGGAGCTGTTTTTT. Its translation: CASRDPGRETGELFF.

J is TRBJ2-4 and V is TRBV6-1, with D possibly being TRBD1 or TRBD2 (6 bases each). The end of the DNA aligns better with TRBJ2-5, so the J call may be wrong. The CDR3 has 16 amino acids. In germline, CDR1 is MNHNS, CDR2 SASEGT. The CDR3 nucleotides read TGTGCCAGCGGGCGGCACGGGGGCCGGGACCAAGAGACCCAGTACTTC. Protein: CASGRHGGRDQETQYF.

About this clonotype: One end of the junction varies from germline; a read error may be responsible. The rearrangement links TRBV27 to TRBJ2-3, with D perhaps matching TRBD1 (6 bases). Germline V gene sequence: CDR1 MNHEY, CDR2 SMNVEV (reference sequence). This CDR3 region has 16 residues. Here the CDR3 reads CASGGRGGRVTETQYF. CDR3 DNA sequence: TGTGCCAGCGGGGGCCGTGGGGGCCGTGTCACAGAGACGCAGTATTTC.

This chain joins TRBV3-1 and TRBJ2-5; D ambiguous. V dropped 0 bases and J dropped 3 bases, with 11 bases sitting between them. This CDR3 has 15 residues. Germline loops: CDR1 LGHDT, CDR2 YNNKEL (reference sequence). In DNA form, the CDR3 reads TGTGCCAGCAGCCAAGATCCGGGCAGCAAAGAGACCCAGTACTTC. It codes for CASSQDPGSKETQYF.

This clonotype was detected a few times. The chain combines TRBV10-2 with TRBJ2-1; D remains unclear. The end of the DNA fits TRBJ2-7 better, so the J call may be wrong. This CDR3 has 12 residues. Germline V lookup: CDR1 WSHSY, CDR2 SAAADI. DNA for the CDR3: TGCGCCAGCAGTGAGGGGGAATACGAGCAGTACTTC. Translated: CASSEGEYEQYF.

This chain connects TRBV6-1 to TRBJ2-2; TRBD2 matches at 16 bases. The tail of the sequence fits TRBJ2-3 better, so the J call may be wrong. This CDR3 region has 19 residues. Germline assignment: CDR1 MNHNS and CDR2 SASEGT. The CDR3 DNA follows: TGTGCCAGCAGATCTACCGGGACTAGCGGGGGGGTGAGGCCCGGGGCGCAGTATTTT. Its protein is CASRSTGTSGGVRPGAQYF.

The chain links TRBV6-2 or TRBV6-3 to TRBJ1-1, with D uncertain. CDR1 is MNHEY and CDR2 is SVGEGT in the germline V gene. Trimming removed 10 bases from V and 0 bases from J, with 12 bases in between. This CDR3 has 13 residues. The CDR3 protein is CATLDRMNTEAFF. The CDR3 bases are TGTGCCACCCTGGACCGAATGAACACTGAAGCTTTCTTT.

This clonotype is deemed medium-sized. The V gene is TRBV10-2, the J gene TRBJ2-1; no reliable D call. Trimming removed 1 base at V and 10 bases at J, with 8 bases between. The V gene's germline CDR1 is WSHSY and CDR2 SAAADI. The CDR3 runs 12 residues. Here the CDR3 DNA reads TGCGCCAGCAGTGAGTATAGCCCCGAGCAGTTCTTC. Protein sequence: CASSEYSPEQFF.

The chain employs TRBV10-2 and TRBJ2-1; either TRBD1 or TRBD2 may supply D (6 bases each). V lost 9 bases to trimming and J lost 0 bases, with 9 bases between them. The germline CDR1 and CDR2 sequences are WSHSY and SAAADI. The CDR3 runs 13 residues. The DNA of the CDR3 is TGCGCCAGGGGGGGCGTCTCCTACAATGAGCAGTTCTTC. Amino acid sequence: CARGGVSYNEQFF.

CDR3 loop: CASSFLLTDTQYF. CDR3 nucleotides: TGTGCCAGCAGCTTTCTACTCACAGATACGCAGTATTTT. This chain joins TRBV7-2 and TRBJ2-3; D gene uncertain. The CDR3 contains 13 residues. Trimming stripped 3 bases from V and 2 bases from J, with 6 bases between. Looked up from germline, CDR1 is SGHTA and CDR2 is FQGNSA.

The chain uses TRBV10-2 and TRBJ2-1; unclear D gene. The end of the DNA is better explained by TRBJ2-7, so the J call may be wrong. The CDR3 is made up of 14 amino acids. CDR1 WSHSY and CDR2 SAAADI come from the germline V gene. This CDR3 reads CASSSRIPMYEQYF. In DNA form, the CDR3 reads TGCGCCAGCAGCTCCCGAATTCCCATGTACGAGCAGTACTTC.

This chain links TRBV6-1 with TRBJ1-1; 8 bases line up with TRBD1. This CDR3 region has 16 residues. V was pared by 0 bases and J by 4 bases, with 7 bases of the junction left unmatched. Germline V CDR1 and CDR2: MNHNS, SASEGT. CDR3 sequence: CASSEALSDRATEAFF. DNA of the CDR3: TGTGCCAGCAGTGAAGCGCTATCGGACAGGGCCACTGAAGCTTTCTTT.

The CDR3 loop is CASSGLSQPQHF. In nucleotides, the CDR3 is TGTGCCAGCAGTGGGTTATCTCAGCCCCAGCATTTT. J is TRBJ1-5 and V is TRBV6-1; no clear D. The V gene lost 4 bases and the J gene lost 6 bases, with 7 bases spanning the gap. Germline V gene data show CDR1 as MNHNS and CDR2 as SASEGT. There are 12 residues in the CDR3.

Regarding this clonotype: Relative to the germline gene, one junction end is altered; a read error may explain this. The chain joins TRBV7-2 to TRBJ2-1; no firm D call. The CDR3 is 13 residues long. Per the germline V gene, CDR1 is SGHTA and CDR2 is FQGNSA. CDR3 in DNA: TGTGCTAGCAGCTGGCAGACGTACAATGAGCAGTTCTTC. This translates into CASSWQTYNEQFF.

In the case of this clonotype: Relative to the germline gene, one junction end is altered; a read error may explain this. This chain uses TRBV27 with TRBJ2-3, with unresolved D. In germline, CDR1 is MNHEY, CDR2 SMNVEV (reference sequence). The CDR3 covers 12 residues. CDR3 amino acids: CASRRATDTQYF. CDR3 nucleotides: TGTGCCAGCAGGCGAGCCACAGATACTCAGTATTTT.

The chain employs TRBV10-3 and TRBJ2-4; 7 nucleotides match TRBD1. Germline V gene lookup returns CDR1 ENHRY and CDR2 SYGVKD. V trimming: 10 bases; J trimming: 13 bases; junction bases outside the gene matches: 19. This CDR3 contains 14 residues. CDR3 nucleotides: TGTGCCACCAAGGGCCCGGGACAGCGAGACACCCAGTACTTC. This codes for CATKGPGQRDTQYF.

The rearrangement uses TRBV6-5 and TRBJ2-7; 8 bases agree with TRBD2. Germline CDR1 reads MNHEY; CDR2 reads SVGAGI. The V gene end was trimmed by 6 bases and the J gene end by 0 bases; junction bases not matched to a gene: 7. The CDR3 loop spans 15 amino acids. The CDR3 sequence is CASRLAGFGSYEQYF. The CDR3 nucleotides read TGTGCCAGCAGGTTAGCGGGATTTGGCTCCTACGAGCAGTACTTC.

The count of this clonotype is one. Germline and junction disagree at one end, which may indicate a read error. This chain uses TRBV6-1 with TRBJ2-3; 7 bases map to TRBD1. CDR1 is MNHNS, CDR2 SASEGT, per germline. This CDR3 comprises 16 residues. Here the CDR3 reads CASSERGQAPLGTQYF. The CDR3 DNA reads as TGTGCCAGCAGTGAGCGAGGACAGGCCCCCCTTGGTACGCAGTACTTT.